This TCR beta chain originates from a study of cytomegalovirus exposure and HLA in healthy donors. Germline V gene lookup returns CDR1 SEHNR and CDR2 FQNEAQ (reference sequence). This CDR3 region has 17 residues. V lost 1 base and J 0 bases, leaving 10 bases between the germline ends. The primer mix had 60 Vbeta and 13 Jbeta primers. Clones were sequenced by immunoSEQ multiplex PCR, and TCRdb holds only the in-frame ones, with some missing. Of about 140,000 clones in the sample, about 80% were seen once. Overall study findings and caveats: Later on, a genetic analysis was performed. It linked a missense variant in DCLRE1C with V- and J-gene trimming of TCR beta.

A word on this clone: Its target is unknown.

The sequence came from a woman aged 40 to 49 in good health and CMV-seronegative. The chain recombines TRBV7-9 with TRBJ2-6, with D perhaps matching TRBD1 (6 bases). The sequenced sample was PBMCs. DNA of the CDR3: TGTGCCAGCAGCTTAGTAACAGGGTACTCTGGGGCCAACGTCCTGACTTTC. Residues: CASSLVTGYSGANVLTF.